This T cell receptor (beta chain) originates from a study of blood T cell repertoires in COVID-19. As for the study in general: Acute and convalescent COVID-19 specimens originated in the United States, Italy and Spain. T cells, B-cell-depleted T cells, or PBMCs supplied cDNA or gDNA.

The CDR3 sequence is 12 residues long. Trimming removed 5 bases at V and 6 bases at J, with 10 bases between. Germline V gene sequence: CDR1 MNHNY, CDR2 SVGAGI (reference sequence). Per the study methods: Estimation of nucleated cell counts was performed using reference gene primer amplification. Libraries were prepared by immunoSEQ multiplex PCR; TCRdb keeps only in-frame clonotypes and omits some of them. The V and J calls and clone size are taken from that table; D and trimming were inferred from the DNA. Found here are 20,000 to 30,000 clones, 80% to 95% of them singletons; the top ten hold approximately 2%.

V is TRBV6-6 and J is TRBJ1-1; D gene unclear. The source material was peripheral blood. The source of this sequence is a human donor in a cohort sampled during active COVID-19. CDR3 sequence: CASSRGLAEAFF. In nucleotides, the CDR3 is TGTGCCAGCAGTCGTGGACTAGCTGAAGCTTTCTTT.